This is a list of T cell receptor beta chains from one sample in a study of blood T cells in healthy people across ages. One entry per CDR3 protein, called by TCRdb with MiXCR from the 5' RACE reads. The profile shows roughly 730,000 distinct CDR3 sequences, more than 55% of them singletons. The specimen was blood. The receptors were gathered from a man aged 40-49 years in good health. The CDR3 runs from the conserved cysteine through the conserved F or W. D genes are given only for firm matches. Clone size is not always given. Where it is, it says once, few, many or a class for expanded clones.

.	TRBJ1-1	TRBV5-5	.	CASLPGVVMNTEAFF	TGTGCCAGCCTTCCAGGCGTCGTCATGAACACTGAAGCTTTCTTT
TRBD1	TRBJ1-4	TRBV27	.	CASSFRQGGGEKLFF	TGTGCCAGCAGTTTTAGACAGGGGGGTGGTGAAAAACTGTTTTTT
.	TRBJ2-3	TRBV20-1	few	CSAAPTSADTQYF	TGCAGTGCTGCGCCCACTAGTGCAGATACGCAGTATTTT
TRBD2	TRBJ2-4	TRBV10-2	.	CASSESVAGLGEQYF	TGCGCCAGCAGTGAATCGGTAGCGGGACTGGGGGAGCAGTACTTC
TRBD2	TRBJ2-3	TRBV20-1	few	CSARVHRGSGGDHYTDTQYF	TGCAGTGCTAGAGTTCACAGGGGTAGCGGGGGGGATCATTACACAGATACGCAGTATTTT
TRBD1	TRBJ2-1	TRBV6-5	.	CASSYSGQGGNEQFF	TGTGCCAGCAGTTACTCGGGACAGGGAGGCAATGAGCAGTTCTTC
.	TRBJ2-7	TRBV6-2/TRBV6-3	few	CASSWTAEQYF	TGTGCCAGCAGTTGGACAGCCGAGCAGTACTTC
.	TRBJ1-2	TRBV29-1	.	CSVEARLYGYTF	TGCAGCGTTGAGGCCAGACTCTATGGCTACACCTTC
TRBD2	TRBJ2-5	TRBV5-1	.	CASSLIGGANNEQYF	TGCGCCAGCAGCTTGATCGGGGGGGCGAACAATGAGCAGTACTTC
.	TRBJ2-4	TRBV5-1	many	CASSSNTLRGPIAKNIQYF	TGCGCCAGCAGCTCTAACACCTTAAGGGGCCCGATAGCCAAAAACATTCAGTACTTC
.	TRBJ2-7	TRBV3-1	.	CASSVRGSYNEQYF	TGTGCCAGCAGCGTCAGGGGTTCCTACAATGAGCAGTACTTC
TRBD2	TRBJ2-3	TRBV7-3	.	CASSPVGRENTDTQYF	TGTGCCAGCAGCCCCGTTGGGAGGGAGAACACAGATACGCAGTATTTT
.	TRBJ2-3	TRBV4-1	.	CASSQVQREGTQYF	TGCGCCAGCAGCCAAGTACAACGAGAGGGTACGCAGTATTTT
.	TRBJ2-1	TRBV5-1	few	CASSINGDFSNEQFF	TGCGCCAGCAGCATTAACGGGGACTTTAGCAATGAGCAGTTCTTC
.	TRBJ1-2	TRBV27	.	CASSPDGLIYGYTF	TGTGCCAGCAGTCCAGACGGACTGATCTATGGCTACACCTTC
.	TRBJ2-7	TRBV27	.	CASSLKKGETYEQYF	TGTGCCAGCAGTTTAAAGAAGGGAGAAACCTACGAGCAGTACTTC
.	TRBJ1-1	TRBV12-3/TRBV12-4	.	CASSRSENTEAFF	TGTGCCAGCAGTAGGTCCGAGAACACTGAAGCTTTCTTT
.	TRBJ2-6	TRBV29-1	.	CSVEDNSGANVLTF	TGCAGCGTTGAAGATAACTCTGGGGCCAACGTCCTGACTTTC
.	TRBJ2-7	TRBV28	many	CASGSTSHEQYF	TGTGCCAGCGGGAGTACTTCCCACGAGCAGTACTTC
TRBD2	TRBJ2-3	TRBV7-3	.	CASSRSGRGGTQYF	TGTGCCAGCAGCCGTAGCGGGAGAGGTGGTACGCAGTATTTT
TRBD1	TRBJ2-3	TRBV6-2/TRBV6-3	once	CASSDPGGTRDTQYF	TGTGCCAGCAGTGATCCAGGGGGCACGAGGGATACGCAGTATTTT
.	TRBJ2-1	TRBV20-1	.	CSARAPVSYNEQFF	TGCAGTGCTAGAGCCCCGGTATCCTACAATGAGCAGTTCTTC
TRBD1	TRBJ2-5	TRBV20-1	.	CSAIETGKVYQETQYF	TGCAGTGCGATCGAGACAGGGAAAGTTTATCAAGAGACCCAGTACTTC
.	TRBJ2-4	TRBV7-9	.	CASSGRDGQNIQYF	TGTGCCAGCAGCGGACGGGACGGGCAAAACATTCAGTACTTC
TRBD1	TRBJ1-4	TRBV6-6	.	CASSYGTGASTNEKLFF	TGTGCCAGCAGTTATGGAACAGGGGCCTCAACTAATGAAAAACTGTTTTTT
TRBD2	TRBJ2-1	TRBV27	.	CASNVGHTAGGINEQFF	TGTGCCAGCAACGTAGGACACACCGCGGGAGGAATCAATGAGCAGTTCTTC
.	TRBJ2-7	TRBV7-6	once	CASSLSQKAYEQYF	TGTGCCAGCAGCTTATCACAGAAAGCCTACGAGCAGTACTTC
.	TRBJ2-3	TRBV6-5	.	CASSYLSTDTQYF	TGTGCCAGCAGCTACCTCAGCACAGATACGCAGTATTTT
.	TRBJ2-7	TRBV14	.	CASSLRRGRGLSGEQYF	TGTGCCAGCAGCTTAAGGCGGGGAAGGGGGCTCTCGGGCGAGCAGTACTTC
.	TRBJ2-1	TRBV29-1	.	CSVAHRDSYNEQFF	TGCAGCGTCGCACACCGGGACTCGTACAATGAGCAGTTCTTC
.	TRBJ2-4	TRBV6-5	.	CASSSDGAAKNIQYF	TGTGCCAGCAGTTCCGACGGGGCAGCCAAAAACATTCAGTACTTC
.	TRBJ2-5	TRBV11-2	few	CASSRTSDPPFETQYF	TGTGCCAGCAGCCGGACTTCCGACCCACCGTTCGAGACCCAGTACTTC
.	TRBJ2-1	TRBV29-1	many	CSVRADNNEQFF	TGCAGCGTTAGGGCAGACAACAATGAGCAGTTCTTC
.	TRBJ2-1	TRBV25-1	.	CAGSLGGINNEQFF	TGTGCCGGCAGTTTAGGGGGTATTAACAATGAGCAGTTCTTC
.	TRBJ2-1	TRBV28	.	CASSVHREMFF	TGTGCCAGCAGTGTTCACAGGGAGATGTTCTTC
TRBD1	TRBJ1-4	TRBV7-2	.	CASSPRTGGREKLFF	TGTGCCAGCAGCCCCCGAACAGGGGGCAGGGAAAAACTGTTTTTT
.	TRBJ2-1	TRBV5-1	few	CASSLQPGNNEQFF	TGCGCCAGCAGCTTACAGCCGGGAAACAATGAGCAGTTCTTC
TRBD1	TRBJ2-1	TRBV9	few	CASSAGTGGWGEQFF	TGTGCCAGCAGCGCCGGGACAGGGGGCTGGGGTGAGCAGTTCTTC